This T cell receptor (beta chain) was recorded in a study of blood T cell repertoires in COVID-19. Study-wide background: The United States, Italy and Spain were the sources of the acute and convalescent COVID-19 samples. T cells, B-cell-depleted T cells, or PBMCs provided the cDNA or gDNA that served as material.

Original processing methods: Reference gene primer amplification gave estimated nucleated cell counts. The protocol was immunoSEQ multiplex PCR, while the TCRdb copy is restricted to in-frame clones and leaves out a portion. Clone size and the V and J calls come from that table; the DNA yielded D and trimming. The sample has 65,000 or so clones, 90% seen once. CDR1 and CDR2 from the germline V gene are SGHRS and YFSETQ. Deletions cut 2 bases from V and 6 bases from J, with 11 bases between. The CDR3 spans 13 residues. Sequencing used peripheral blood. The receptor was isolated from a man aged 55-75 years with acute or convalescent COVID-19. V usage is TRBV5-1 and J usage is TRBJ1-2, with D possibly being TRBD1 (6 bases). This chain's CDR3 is CASSFPGEHGYTF. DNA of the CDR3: TGCGCCAGCAGCTTCCCAGGGGAGCATGGCTACACCTTC.